The clone carrying this TCR beta chain was detected only a few times. Its antigen is currently unknown. CDR1 is MNHEY and CDR2 is SMNVEV in the germline V gene (reference sequence). This CDR3 has 16 amino acids. Trimming removed 3 bases from V and 7 bases from J, with 19 bases in between. These data are taken from a study of graft-versus-host responses after intestinal transplantation. Profiled with immunoSEQ multiplex PCR; TCRdb holds only in-frame clones, not every one. The sample contains some 86,000 clones, 88% of which appear only once. Findings of the study overall: GvH clones occurred in recipient marrow; some first appeared in ileum or blood.

The TCR was taken from a human donor who was the organ donor for an intestinal transplant. The starting material was unstimulated CD4+ T cells sorted from spleen or lymph node cells, obtained before transplant. The chain couples TRBV27 to TRBJ2-1; no firm D call. The chain's CDR3 is CASSFSSPRVRNEQFF. CDR3 bases: TGTGCCAGCAGTTTTTCTTCCCCCCGGGTTAGGAATGAGCAGTTCTTC.